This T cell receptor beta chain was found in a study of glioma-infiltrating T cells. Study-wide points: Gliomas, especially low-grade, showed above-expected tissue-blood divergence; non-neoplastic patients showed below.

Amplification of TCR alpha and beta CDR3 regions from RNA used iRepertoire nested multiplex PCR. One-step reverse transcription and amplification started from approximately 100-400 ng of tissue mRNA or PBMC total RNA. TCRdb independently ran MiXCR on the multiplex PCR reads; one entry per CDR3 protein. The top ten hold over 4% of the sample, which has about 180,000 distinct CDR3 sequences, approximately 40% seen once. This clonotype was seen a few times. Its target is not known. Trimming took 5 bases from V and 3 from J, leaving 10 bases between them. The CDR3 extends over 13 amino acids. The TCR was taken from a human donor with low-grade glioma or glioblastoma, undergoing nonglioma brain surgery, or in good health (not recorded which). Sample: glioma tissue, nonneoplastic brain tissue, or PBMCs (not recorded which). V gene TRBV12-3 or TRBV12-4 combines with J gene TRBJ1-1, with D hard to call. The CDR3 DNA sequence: TGTGCCAGCAGTAGGGTTCGCCACACTGAAGCTTTCTTT. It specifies CASSRVRHTEAFF.